These 22 T cell receptor beta chains originate from one sample sequenced in a study of blood T cell repertoires in COVID-19 (dated by TCRdb to 2018 to 2021). Libraries were built with the immunoSEQ multiplex PCR assay. TCRdb provides this immuneACCESS table in a form limited to in-frame rearrangements. Some clones are lacking; in checked studies, under half of them reflect an unresolved V gene, and why the rest are absent is not known. This sample gives some 64,000 clones in total; approximately 72% of them show up just once. The ten biggest clones cover 4% to 5.5% of the sample. The sample taken for sequencing was peripheral blood. The source of these receptors is a woman between 65 and 79 years old with COVID-19, enrolled during active disease.

This clone was counted a single time. This chain uses TRBV19 with TRBJ1-5, with D hard to call. The CDR3 extends over 13 amino acids. Germline values: CDR1 LNHDA, CDR2 SQIVND (reference sequence). The V end lost 7 bases, the J end lost 0 bases, and 7 bases lay between the germline ends. CDR3 DNA sequence: TGTGCCAGTACTACGTCTAGCAATCAGCCCCAGCATTTT. Translating it yields CASTTSSNQPQHF.

This chain connects TRBV2 to TRBJ1-1; TRBD1 aligns across 7 bases. The CDR3 is 16 amino acids. The germline gives CDR1 SNHLY, CDR2 FYNNEI. V trimming: 2 bases; J trimming: 2 bases; junction bases outside the gene matches: 8. The CDR3 region has the DNA TGTGCCAGCAGTGAAACCCGGGACAGACTTAACACTGAAGCTTTCTTT. Protein: CASSETRDRLNTEAFF.

CDR3 protein: CASSPGTAAGETQYF. CDR3 in DNA: TGTGCCAGCTCACCGGGGACAGCCGCCGGAGAGACCCAGTACTTC. The V call is TRBV18, the J call TRBJ2-5, with 7 bases lining up with TRBD1. This CDR3 region has 15 residues. Trimming removed 3 bases from V and 4 bases from J; junction bases left unmatched: 8. CDR1 and CDR2 (germline): KGHSH, LQKENI.

This clone was observed a single time. The chain couples TRBV7-6 to TRBJ2-1, with 11 bases aligning to TRBD1. CDR3 length: 15 amino acids. Germline trimming cut 0 bases from V and 9 bases from J; bases unmatched to any gene: 4. The germline gives CDR1 SGHVS, CDR2 FNYEAQ. CDR3 sequence reads: CASSLARTGGFEQFF. The DNA for the CDR3 is TGTGCCAGCAGCTTAGCTAGGACAGGGGGCTTTGAGCAGTTCTTC.

A few counts support this clone. This chain joins TRBV7-2 and TRBJ1-2, with 8 bases that match TRBD1. CDR1 is SGHTA and CDR2 is FQGNSA in the germline V gene. The CDR3 has 15 amino acids. With V trimmed by 0 bases and J by 8 bases, 8 bases remained unmatched. In nucleotides, the CDR3 is TGTGCCAGCAGCTTAGCAGGGCAGGGGGCGCTCGGCTACACCTTC. Amino acid sequence: CASSLAGQGALGYTF. The full variable domain, completed using reference TRBV7-2 and TRBJ1-2, is GAGVSQSPSNKVTEKGKDVELRCDPISGHTALYWYRQSLGQGLEFLIYFQGNSAPDKSGLPSDRFSAERTGGSVSTLTIQRTQQEDSAVYLCASSLAGQGALGYTFGSGTRLTVV.

In its sample, this clone was seen many times. The chain links TRBV5-1 to TRBJ2-3; TRBD2 agrees at 9 bases. This CDR3 has 14 amino acids. In germline, CDR1 is SGHRS, CDR2 YFSETQ. V was clipped by 4 bases and J by 1 base; unmatched bases: 1. CDR3 nucleotides: TGCGCCAGCAGCCGACTAGCGGGCACAGATACGCAGTATTTT. Its protein product is CASSRLAGTDTQYF.

Here the CDR3 reads CASRPTRSSAEQYV. The CDR3 region has the DNA TGTGCCAGCAGGCCAACGCGGTCGAGCGCGGAGCAGTACGTC. The chain employs TRBV6-5 and TRBJ2-7, with D hard to call. Trimming took 6 bases from V and 7 from J, leaving 19 bases between them. The germline gives CDR1 MNHEY, CDR2 SVGAGI. This CDR3 has 14 amino acids.

The V and J genes are TRBV6-5 and TRBJ1-2; D uncertain. Trimming pared 0 bases from V and 3 bases from J, leaving 8 bases between. Germline lookup yields CDR1 MNHEY and CDR2 SVGAGI. This CDR3 comprises 14 residues. Written as DNA, the CDR3 is TGTGCCAGCAGTTACTCCCCTGAGTACTATGGCTACACCTTC. Residues: CASSYSPEYYGYTF.

The V and J genes are TRBV11-2 and TRBJ2-3; 8 positions match TRBD1. V was clipped by 8 bases and J by 5 bases; unmatched bases: 21. The CDR3 length is 18 residues. CDR1 and CDR2 from the germline V gene are SGHAT and FQNNGV. CDR3 nucleotide sequence: TGTGCCAGCGCACACCCCGGACAGGGTCAACTTGGGCGAGATACGCAGTATTTT. Protein sequence: CASAHPGQGQLGRDTQYF.

The genes are TRBV19 and TRBJ2-7; TRBD2 might be the D (6 bases). Trimming removed 5 bases at V and 6 bases at J, with 11 bases between. Germline V CDR1 and CDR2: LNHDA, SQIVND (reference sequence). This CDR3 is built from 12 residues. The CDR3 DNA follows: TGTGCCAGTAGTCCGGACGGGGGCGAGCAGTACTTC. Its protein product is CASSPDGGEQYF. Together with reference TRBV19 and TRBJ2-7, the CDR3 gives the full variable domain: DGGITQSPKYLFRKEGQNVTLSCEQNLNHDAMYWYRQDPGQGLRLIYYSQIVNDFQKGDIAEGYSVSREKKESFPLTVTSAQKNPTAFYLCASSPDGGEQYFGPGTRLTVT.

The chain links TRBV12-3 or TRBV12-4 to TRBJ1-1; TRBD1 is a possible D gene (6 bases). V shed 2 bases and J shed 10 bases, with 14 bases lying between them. CDR3 length: 13 amino acids. The chain's CDR3 is CASSLRGNGGAFF. In DNA, the CDR3 is TGTGCCAGCAGTTTAAGGGGGAATGGGGGAGCTTTCTTT.

The rearrangement uses TRBV7-2 and TRBJ1-1, with no clear D. Germline CDR1 reads SGHTA; CDR2 reads FQGNSA. The CDR3 length is 16 residues. Trimming removed 2 bases at V and 1 base at J, with 14 bases between. Written as DNA, the CDR3 is TGTGCCAGCAGCTTAAAGTCTGCCCGGGGGAACACTGAAGCTTTCTTT. Its protein is CASSLKSARGNTEAFF. The whole variable domain, filled in from reference TRBV7-2 and TRBJ1-1, reads GAGVSQSPSNKVTEKGKDVELRCDPISGHTALYWYRQSLGQGLEFLIYFQGNSAPDKSGLPSDRFSAERTGGSVSTLTIQRTQQEDSAVYLCASSLKSARGNTEAFFGQGTRLTVV.

The chain links TRBV21-1 to TRBJ2-6; the D call of TRBD1 is as the table states it, not checked on the DNA. TRBV21-1 is reported as a pseudogene. The CDR3 totals 16 residues. The CDR3 is CASSKKTEDGANVLTF. The CDR3 nucleotides read TGTGCCAGCAGCAAGAAGACAGAGGATGGGGCCAACGTCCTGACTTTC.

The rearrangement joins TRBV18 to TRBJ2-7; 7 nucleotides agree with TRBD1. The CDR3 loop spans 13 amino acids. CDR1 KGHSH and CDR2 LQKENI come from the germline V gene. Trimming cost V 2 bases and J 4 bases; bases outside gene matches: 2. For the CDR3, the DNA is TGTGCCAGCTCACCAGGGACAGCTTACGAGCAGTACGTC. Amino acid sequence: CASSPGTAYEQYV.

The gene calls are TRBV19 and TRBJ2-1; TRBD2 aligns across 11 bases. This CDR3 comprises 16 residues. V was clipped by 6 bases and J by 6 bases; unmatched bases: 10. Germline CDR1 reads LNHDA; CDR2 reads SQIVND (reference sequence). The CDR3 spells CASSLRLAGMGNEQFF. In nucleotides, the CDR3 is TGTGCCAGTAGCCTCAGACTAGCGGGGATGGGCAATGAGCAGTTCTTC.

This chain uses TRBV11-3 with TRBJ1-4; D not resolved. The V end was cut by 1 base, the J end by 5 bases, with 11 bases between. In germline, CDR1 is SGHNT, CDR2 YENEEA. CDR3 length: 15 amino acids. In DNA form, the CDR3 reads TGTGCCAGCAGCTTAGGTGGTGCGGGAAATGAAAAACTGTTTTTT. This encodes CASSLGGAGNEKLFF.

The chain is built from TRBV12-5 and TRBJ1-5, with D hard to call. The germline V gene encodes CDR1 LGHNT and CDR2 FRNRAP. This CDR3 region has 12 residues. V was shortened by 6 bases and J by 8 bases, with 11 bases between the two germline ends. The CDR3 coding sequence is TGTGCTAGTGGAAGCCCCGTGGAGCCCCAGCATTTT. Protein product: CASGSPVEPQHF.

The genes are TRBV10-3 and TRBJ2-2, with 8 positions matching TRBD2. The CDR3 contains 15 residues. Germline-derived CDR1 and CDR2 are ENHRY and SYGVKD. V gave up 3 bases and J gave up 3 bases; unmatched junction bases: 3. DNA of the CDR3: TGTGCCATCAGTGAACAAGCGGGGGACACCGGGGAGCTGTTTTTT. This sequence encodes CAISEQAGDTGELFF.

The chain is built from TRBV27 and TRBJ2-1; TRBD2 might be the D (7 bases). Germline V lookup: CDR1 MNHEY, CDR2 SMNVEV (reference sequence). The CDR3 spans 18 residues. Trimming removed 3 bases at V and 8 bases at J, with 26 bases between. The CDR3 DNA sequence: TGTGCCAGCAGTTTCTCCTCCTGGGTGGCGGGGGCCGAAGATGAGCAGTTCTTC. It yields the protein CASSFSSWVAGAEDEQFF.

This chain connects TRBV5-1 to TRBJ1-4, with 9 bases fitting TRBD1. V shed 4 bases and J 5 bases; nucleotides not matched to a gene: 3. There are 14 residues in the CDR3. Germline V gives CDR1 SGHRS, CDR2 YFSETQ. Here the CDR3 reads CASSEGTGNEKLFF. CDR3 coding DNA: TGCGCCAGCAGCGAAGGGACAGGGAATGAAAAACTGTTTTTT.

The CDR3: CASSTRGEAYNEQFF. The CDR3, as DNA: TGTGCCAGCTCCACTAGAGGGGAGGCCTACAATGAGCAGTTCTTC. V usage is TRBV6-5 and J usage is TRBJ2-1; tentative D call: TRBD2 (6 bases). The V end lost 8 bases, the J end lost 2 bases, and 16 bases lay between the germline ends. The CDR3 is 15 residues long. Germline V gene data show CDR1 as MNHEY and CDR2 as SVGAGI.

Here the CDR3 reads CASSLGNEQYF. The CDR3 DNA follows: TGTGCCAGCTCGCTCGGGAACGAGCAGTACTTC. The chain uses TRBV2 and TRBJ2-7; possibly TRBD2 for D (5 bases). The V gene's germline CDR1 is SNHLY and CDR2 FYNNEI. The CDR3 consists of 11 residues. V lost 8 bases, J lost 5 bases, and 10 bases lay in between.